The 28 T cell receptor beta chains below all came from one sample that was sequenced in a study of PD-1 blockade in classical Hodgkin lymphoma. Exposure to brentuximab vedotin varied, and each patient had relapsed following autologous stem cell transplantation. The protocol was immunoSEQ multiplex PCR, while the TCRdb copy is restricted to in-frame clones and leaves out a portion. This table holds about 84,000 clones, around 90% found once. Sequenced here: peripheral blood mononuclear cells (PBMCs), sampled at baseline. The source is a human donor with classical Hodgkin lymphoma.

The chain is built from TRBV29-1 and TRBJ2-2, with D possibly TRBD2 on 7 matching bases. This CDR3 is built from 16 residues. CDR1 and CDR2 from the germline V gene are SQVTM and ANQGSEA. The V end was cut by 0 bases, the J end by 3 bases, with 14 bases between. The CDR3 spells CSVEDGGGADTGELFF. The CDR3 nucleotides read TGCAGCGTTGAAGACGGCGGGGGCGCGGACACCGGGGAGCTGTTTTTT.

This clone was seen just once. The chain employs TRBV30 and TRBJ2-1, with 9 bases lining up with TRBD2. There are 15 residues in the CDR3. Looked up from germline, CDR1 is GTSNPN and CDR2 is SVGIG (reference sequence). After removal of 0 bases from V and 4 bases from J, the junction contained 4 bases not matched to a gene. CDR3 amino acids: CAWSVLTSGYNEQFF. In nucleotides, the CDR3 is TGTGCCTGGAGTGTTTTAACTAGCGGGTACAATGAGCAGTTCTTC. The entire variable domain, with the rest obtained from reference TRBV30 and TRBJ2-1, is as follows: SQTIHQWPATLVQPVGSPLSLECTVEGTSNPNLYWYRQAAGRGLQLLFYSVGIGQISSEVPQNLSASRPQDRQFILSSKKLLLSDSGFYLCAWSVLTSGYNEQFFGPGTRLTVL.

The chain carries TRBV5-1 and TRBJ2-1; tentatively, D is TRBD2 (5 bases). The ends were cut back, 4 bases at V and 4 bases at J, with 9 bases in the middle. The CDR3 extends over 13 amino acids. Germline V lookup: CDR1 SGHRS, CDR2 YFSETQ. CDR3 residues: CASSVGIYNEQFF. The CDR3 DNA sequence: TGCGCCAGCAGCGTCGGGATTTACAATGAGCAGTTCTTC.

CDR3 in amino acids: CASGRKTGAGSVYDYGYTF. The CDR3 bases are TGCGCCAGCGGCCGGAAAACGGGCGCCGGGTCCGTATATGACTATGGCTACACCTTC. The chain is built from TRBV10-2 and TRBJ1-2; D gene ambiguous. This CDR3 is built from 19 residues. Germline lookup yields CDR1 WSHSY and CDR2 SAAADI. V was cut by 8 bases and J by 3 bases, with 31 bases left in between.

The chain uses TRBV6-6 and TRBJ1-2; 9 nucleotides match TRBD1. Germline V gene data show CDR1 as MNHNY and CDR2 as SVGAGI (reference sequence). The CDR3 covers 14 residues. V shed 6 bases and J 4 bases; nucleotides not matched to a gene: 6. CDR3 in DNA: TGTGCCAGCAGGACAGGGGGGTCGGGCTATGGCTACACCTTC. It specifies CASRTGGSGYGYTF.

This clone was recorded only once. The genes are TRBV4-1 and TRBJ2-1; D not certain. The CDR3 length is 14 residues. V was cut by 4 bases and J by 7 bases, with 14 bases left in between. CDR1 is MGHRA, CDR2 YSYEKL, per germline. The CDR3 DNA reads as TGCGCCAGCAGCCCAGCTGGCCTGGGGAATGAGCAGTTCTTC. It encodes CASSPAGLGNEQFF.

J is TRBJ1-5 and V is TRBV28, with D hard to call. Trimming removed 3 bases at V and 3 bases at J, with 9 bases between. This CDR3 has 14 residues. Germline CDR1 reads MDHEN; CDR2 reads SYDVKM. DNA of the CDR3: TGTGCCAGCAGTTTGGACGGTTACAATCAGCCCCAGCATTTT. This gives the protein CASSLDGYNQPQHF. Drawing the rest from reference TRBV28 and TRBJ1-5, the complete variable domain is DVKVTQSSRYLVKRTGEKVFLECVQDMDHENMFWYRQDPGLGLRLIYFSYDVKMKEKGDIPEGYSVSREKKERFSLILESASTNQTSMYLCASSLDGYNQPQHFGDGTRLSIL.

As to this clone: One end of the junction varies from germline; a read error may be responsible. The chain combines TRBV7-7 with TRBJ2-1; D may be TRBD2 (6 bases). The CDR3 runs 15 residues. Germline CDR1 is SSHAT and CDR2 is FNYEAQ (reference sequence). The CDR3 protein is CASSSGPGERNEQFF. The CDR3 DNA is TGTGCTAGCAGCTCTGGGCCGGGAGAGAGGAATGAGCAGTTCTTC.

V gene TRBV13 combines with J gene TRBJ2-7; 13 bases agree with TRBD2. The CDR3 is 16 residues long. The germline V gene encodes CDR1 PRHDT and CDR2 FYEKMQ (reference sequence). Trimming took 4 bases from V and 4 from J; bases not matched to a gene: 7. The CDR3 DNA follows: TGTGCCAGCAGCTCGGGGGGACTAGCGGGGAAGTACGAGCAGTACTTC. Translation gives CASSSGGLAGKYEQYF.

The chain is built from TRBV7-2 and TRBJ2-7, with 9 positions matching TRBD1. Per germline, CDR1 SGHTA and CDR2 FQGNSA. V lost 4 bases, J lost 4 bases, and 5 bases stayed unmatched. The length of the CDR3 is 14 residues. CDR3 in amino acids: CASSSTGGEYEQYF. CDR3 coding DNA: TGTGCCAGCAGCTCTACAGGGGGCGAGTACGAGCAGTACTTC. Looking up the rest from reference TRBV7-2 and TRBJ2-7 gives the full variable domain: GAGVSQSPSNKVTEKGKDVELRCDPISGHTALYWYRQSLGQGLEFLIYFQGNSAPDKSGLPSDRFSAERTGGSVSTLTIQRTQQEDSAVYLCASSSTGGEYEQYFGPGTRLTVT.

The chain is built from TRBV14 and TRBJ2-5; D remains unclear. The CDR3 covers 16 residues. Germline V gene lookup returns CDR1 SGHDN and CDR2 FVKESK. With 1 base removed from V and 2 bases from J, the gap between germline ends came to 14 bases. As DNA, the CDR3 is TGTGCCAGCAGCCAAGGAATATCCCGTGGTCAAGAGACCCAGTACTTC. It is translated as CASSQGISRGQETQYF.

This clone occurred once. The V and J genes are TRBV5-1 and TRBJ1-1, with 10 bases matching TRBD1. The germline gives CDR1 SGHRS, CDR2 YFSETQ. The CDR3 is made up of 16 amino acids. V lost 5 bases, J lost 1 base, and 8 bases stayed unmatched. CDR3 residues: CASRSTGGQTNTEAFF. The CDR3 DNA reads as TGCGCCAGCAGATCGACAGGGGGCCAGACGAACACTGAAGCTTTCTTT.

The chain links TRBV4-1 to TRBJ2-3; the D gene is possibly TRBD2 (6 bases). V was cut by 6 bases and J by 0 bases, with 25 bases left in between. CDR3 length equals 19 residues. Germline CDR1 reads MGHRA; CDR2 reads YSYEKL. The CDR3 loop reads CASRLGMTSWGPSTDTQYF. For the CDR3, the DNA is TGCGCCAGCAGACTAGGAATGACTAGTTGGGGTCCTAGCACAGATACGCAGTATTTT.

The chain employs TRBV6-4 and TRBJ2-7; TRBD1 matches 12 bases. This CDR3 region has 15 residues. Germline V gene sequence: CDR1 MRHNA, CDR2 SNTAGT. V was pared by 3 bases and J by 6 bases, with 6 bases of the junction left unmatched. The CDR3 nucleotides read TGTGCCAGCAGTGATTCCGGGACAGGGGGCAGCGAGCAGTACTTC. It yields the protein CASSDSGTGGSEQYF.

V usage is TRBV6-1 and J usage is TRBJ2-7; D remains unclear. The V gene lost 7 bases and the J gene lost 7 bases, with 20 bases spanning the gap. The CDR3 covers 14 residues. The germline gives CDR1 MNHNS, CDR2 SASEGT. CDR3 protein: CASTPTAPTREQYF. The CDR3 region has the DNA TGTGCCAGCACCCCCACAGCCCCTACCCGGGAGCAGTACTTC.

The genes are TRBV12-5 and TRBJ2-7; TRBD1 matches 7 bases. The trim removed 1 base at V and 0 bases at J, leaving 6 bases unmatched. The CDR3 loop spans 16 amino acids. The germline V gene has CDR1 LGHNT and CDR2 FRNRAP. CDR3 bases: TGTGCTAGTGGTTTGGCCCCGGGACAGAACTCCTACGAGCAGTACTTC. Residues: CASGLAPGQNSYEQYF.

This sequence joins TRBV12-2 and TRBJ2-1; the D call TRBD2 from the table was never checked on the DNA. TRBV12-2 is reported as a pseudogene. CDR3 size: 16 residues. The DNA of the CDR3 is TGTGCAAGTCGCTTAAGGATGCGGGAGGGCCGTAGGGAGCAGTTCTTC. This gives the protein CASRLRMREGRREQFF.

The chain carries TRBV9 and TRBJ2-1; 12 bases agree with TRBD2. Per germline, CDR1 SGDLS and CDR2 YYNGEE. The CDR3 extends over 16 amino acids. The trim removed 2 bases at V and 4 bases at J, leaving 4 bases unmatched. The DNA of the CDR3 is TGTGCCAGCAGCGTGGCGACTAGCGGGAGTTACAATGAGCAGTTCTTC. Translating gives CASSVATSGSYNEQFF. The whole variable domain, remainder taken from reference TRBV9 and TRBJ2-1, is DSGVTQTPKHLITATGQRVTLRCSPRSGDLSVYWYQQSLDQGLQFLIQYYNGEERAKGNILERFSAQQFPDLHSELNLSSLELGDSALYFCASSVATSGSYNEQFFGPGTRLTVL.

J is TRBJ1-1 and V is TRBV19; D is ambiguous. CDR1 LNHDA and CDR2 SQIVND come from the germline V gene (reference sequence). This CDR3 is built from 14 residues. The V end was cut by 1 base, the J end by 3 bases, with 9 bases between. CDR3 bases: TGTGCCAGTAGTATAGGAAACCTACACACTGAAGCTTTCTTT. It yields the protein CASSIGNLHTEAFF.

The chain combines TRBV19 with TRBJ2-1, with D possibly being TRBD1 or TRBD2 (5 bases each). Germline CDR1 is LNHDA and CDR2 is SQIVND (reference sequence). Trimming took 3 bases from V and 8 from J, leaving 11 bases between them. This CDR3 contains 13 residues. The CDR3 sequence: CASSIHGADEQFF. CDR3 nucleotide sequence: TGTGCCAGTAGTATTCACGGGGCCGATGAGCAGTTCTTC. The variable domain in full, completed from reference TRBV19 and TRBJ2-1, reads DGGITQSPKYLFRKEGQNVTLSCEQNLNHDAMYWYRQDPGQGLRLIYYSQIVNDFQKGDIAEGYSVSREKKESFPLTVTSAQKNPTAFYLCASSIHGADEQFFGPGTRLTVL.

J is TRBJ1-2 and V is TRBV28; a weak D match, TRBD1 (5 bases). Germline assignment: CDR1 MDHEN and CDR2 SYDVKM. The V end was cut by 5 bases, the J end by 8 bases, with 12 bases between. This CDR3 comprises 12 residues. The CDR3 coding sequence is TGTGCCAGCAGTCAGGGCAAGAAGGGCTACACCTTC. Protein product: CASSQGKKGYTF.

The CDR3: CASSIVDSYEQYF. CDR3 coding DNA: TGTGCCAGTAGTATAGTAGACAGCTACGAGCAGTACTTC. The V call is TRBV19, the J call TRBJ2-7; weak D call: TRBD1 (5 bases). The germline CDR1 and CDR2 sequences are LNHDA and SQIVND (reference sequence). The CDR3 covers 13 residues. The V gene lost 1 base and the J gene lost 3 bases, with 7 bases spanning the gap.

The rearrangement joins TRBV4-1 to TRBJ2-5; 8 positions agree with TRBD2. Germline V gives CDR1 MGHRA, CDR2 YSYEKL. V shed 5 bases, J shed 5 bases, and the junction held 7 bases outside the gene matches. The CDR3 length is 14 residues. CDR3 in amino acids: CASSFGLADETQYF. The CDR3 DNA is TGCGCCAGCAGCTTTGGACTAGCCGACGAGACCCAGTACTTC.

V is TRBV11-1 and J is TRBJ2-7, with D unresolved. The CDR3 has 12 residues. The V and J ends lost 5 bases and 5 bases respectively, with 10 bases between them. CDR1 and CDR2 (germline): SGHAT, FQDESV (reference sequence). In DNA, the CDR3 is TGTGCCAGCAGCCCCCACCTCCACGAGCAGTACTTC. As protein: CASSPHLHEQYF.

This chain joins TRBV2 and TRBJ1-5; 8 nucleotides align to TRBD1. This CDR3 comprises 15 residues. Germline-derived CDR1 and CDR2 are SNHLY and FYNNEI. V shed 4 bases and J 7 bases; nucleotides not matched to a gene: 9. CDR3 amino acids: CASSGGRGLGQPQHF. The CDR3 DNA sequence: TGTGCCAGCAGTGGGGGCAGGGGGCTCGGGCAGCCCCAGCATTTT.

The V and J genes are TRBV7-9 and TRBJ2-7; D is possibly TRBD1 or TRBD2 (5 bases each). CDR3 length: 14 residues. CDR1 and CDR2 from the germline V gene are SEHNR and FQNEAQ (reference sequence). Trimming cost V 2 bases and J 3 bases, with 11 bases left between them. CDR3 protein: CASSLSSGRYEQYF. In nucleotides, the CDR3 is TGTGCCAGCAGCTTAAGTTCGGGACGCTACGAGCAGTACTTC.

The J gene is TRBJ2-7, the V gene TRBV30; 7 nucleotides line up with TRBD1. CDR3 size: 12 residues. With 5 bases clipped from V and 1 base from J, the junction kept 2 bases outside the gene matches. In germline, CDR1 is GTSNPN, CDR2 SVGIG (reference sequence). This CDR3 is CAWDRDSYEQYF. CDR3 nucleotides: TGTGCCTGGGACAGGGATTCCTACGAGCAGTACTTC.

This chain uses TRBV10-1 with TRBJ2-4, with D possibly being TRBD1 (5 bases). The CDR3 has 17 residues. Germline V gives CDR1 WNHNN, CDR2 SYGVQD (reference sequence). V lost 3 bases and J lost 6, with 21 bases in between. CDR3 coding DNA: TGCGCCAGCAGTGACGGGTCAGGTGGGGCTCGTGGAAACATTCAGTACTTC. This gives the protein CASSDGSGGARGNIQYF.